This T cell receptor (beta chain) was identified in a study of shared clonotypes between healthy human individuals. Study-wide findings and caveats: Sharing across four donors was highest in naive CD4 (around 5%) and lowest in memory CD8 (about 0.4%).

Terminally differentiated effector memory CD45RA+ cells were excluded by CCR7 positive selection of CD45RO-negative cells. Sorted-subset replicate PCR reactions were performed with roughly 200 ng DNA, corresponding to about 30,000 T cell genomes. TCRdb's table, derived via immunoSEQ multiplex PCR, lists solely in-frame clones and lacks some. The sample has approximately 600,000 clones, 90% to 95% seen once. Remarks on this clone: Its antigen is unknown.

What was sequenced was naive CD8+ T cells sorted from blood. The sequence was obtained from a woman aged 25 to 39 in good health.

This CDR3 is CASSLRQGIYEQYF. CDR3 nucleotide sequence: TGTGCCAGCAGCTTACGGCAGGGGATCTACGAGCAGTACTTC. The V call is TRBV13, the J call TRBJ2-5; the D gene is possibly TRBD1 (6 bases). TRBJ2-7 explains the end of the DNA better; the J call may be wrong. CDR3 length equals 14 residues. Looked up from germline, CDR1 is PRHDT and CDR2 is FYEKMQ (reference sequence).